This TCR beta chain was sequenced in a study of molecular identifiers for immune sequencing clone quantification. This clonotype appeared a few times. CDR3 length equals 12 residues. The V end was cut by 3 bases, the J end by 7 bases, with 6 bases between. The V gene's germline CDR1 is LNHDA and CDR2 SQIVND (reference sequence). TCRdb reprocessed the PCR reads via MiXCR and lists one record per CDR3 protein. The data contain over 550,000 distinct CDR3 sequences, about 25% of them singletons. The sequenced sample was naive CD8+ T cells from blood, with Jurkat cell RNA spiked in. Subset described: FACS-sorted CD8+CD4-CCR7+CD45RA+ naive T cells. The chain recombines TRBV19 with TRBJ2-2; D unresolved. The TCR originated in a human donor in good health. Some libraries in this study had Jurkat cell RNA spiked in. The CDR3 is CASSIYFGELFF. The DNA of the CDR3 is TGTGCCAGTAGTATCTATTTCGGGGAGCTGTTTTTT.